The 21 T cell receptor beta chains listed next were all sequenced from one sample in a study of T cell responses to AZD1222 COVID-19 vaccine. Assay: immunoSEQ multiplex PCR; the TCRdb copy retains only in-frame clones and omits some. Among under 95,000 clones listed, roughly 90% were seen once. The source was peripheral blood, collected 28 days after the second AZD1222 dose. These receptors all come from an adult who received the AZD1222 COVID-19 vaccine.

The chain joins TRBV10-1 to TRBJ2-2, with unresolved D. CDR1 and CDR2 (germline): WNHNN, SYGVQD (reference sequence). The CDR3 consists of 15 residues. V was shortened by 2 bases and J by 2 bases, with 9 bases between the two germline ends. The CDR3 DNA is TGCGCCAGCAGTGAGGTCACCCAAAACACCGGGGAGCTGTTTTTT. Its translation is CASSEVTQNTGELFF.

In its sample, this clone was seen once. The chain carries TRBV7-9 and TRBJ1-2, with unresolved D. Trimming pared 2 bases from V and 4 bases from J, leaving 23 bases between. Germline V gene lookup returns CDR1 SEHNR and CDR2 FQNEAQ (reference sequence). The CDR3 extends over 18 amino acids. The CDR3 DNA is TGTGCCAGCAGCTTACCCTCCGTAGGGAGCCCGAGATCCTATGGCTACACCTTC. This translates into CASSLPSVGSPRSYGYTF. Variable domain in full (rest from reference TRBV7-9 and TRBJ1-2): DTGVSQNPRHKITKRGQNVTFRCDPISEHNRLYWYRQTLGQGPEFLTYFQNEAQLEKSRLLSDRFSAERPKGSFSTLEIQRTEQGDSAMYLCASSLPSVGSPRSYGYTFGSGTRLTVV.

Only a few counts were recorded for this clone. The V gene is TRBV7-3, the J gene TRBJ1-2; weak D call: TRBD1 (6 bases). The V gene lost 6 bases and the J gene lost 6 bases, with 14 bases spanning the gap. The CDR3 contains 13 residues. Per the germline V gene, CDR1 is SGHTA and CDR2 is FQGTGA. The CDR3 DNA reads as TGTGCCAGCAGTACCACAGGGAGCGATGGCTACACCTTC. Amino acids: CASSTTGSDGYTF.

This clone was picked up a small number of times. The chain combines TRBV24-1 with TRBJ1-2, with TRBD1 identical over 7 bases. V shed 3 bases, J shed 8 bases, and the junction held 11 bases outside the gene matches. The germline V gene encodes CDR1 KGHDR and CDR2 SFDVKD. This CDR3 is 15 amino acids long. Written as DNA, the CDR3 is TGTGCCACCAGTGATCCCAGACAGGGAGGTTACGGCTACACCTTC. It yields the protein CATSDPRQGGYGYTF.

This sequence joins TRBV4-3 and TRBJ1-6; no firm D call. V gave up 0 bases and J gave up 0 bases, with 12 bases separating them. The CDR3 has 18 amino acids. The V gene's germline CDR1 is LGHNA and CDR2 YSLEER. The CDR3 loop reads CASSQDLGVSSYNSPLHF. The CDR3 bases are TGCGCCAGCAGCCAAGATCTTGGGGTGAGCTCCTATAATTCACCCCTCCACTTT.

The chain is built from TRBV27 and TRBJ1-6; no reliable D call. CDR3 size: 16 residues. Germline CDR1 is MNHEY and CDR2 is SMNVEV (reference sequence). Trimming cost V 5 bases and J 0 bases, with 11 bases left between them. This CDR3 is CASSPRQSSYNSPLHF. The CDR3 nucleotides read TGTGCCAGCAGTCCTCGCCAGAGCTCCTATAATTCACCCCTCCACTTT.

A single count supports this clone. The chain is built from TRBV18 and TRBJ1-1; TRBD1 is a possible D gene (5 bases). Per the germline V gene, CDR1 is KGHSH and CDR2 is LQKENI. The CDR3 totals 14 residues. The ends were cut back, 1 base at V and 5 bases at J, with 11 bases in the middle. Here the CDR3 DNA reads TGTGCCAGCTCACCACGGAGGGGAAATACTGAAGCTTTCTTT. As protein: CASSPRRGNTEAFF.

The chain uses TRBV6-5 and TRBJ1-5; 7 positions agree with TRBD1. J gave up 1 base and V 6 bases, and 6 bases lay outside the gene matches. Germline CDR1 is MNHEY and CDR2 is SVGAGI. The CDR3 is 15 residues long. The CDR3 reads CASRATGQSNQPQHF. The CDR3 coding sequence is TGTGCCAGCAGGGCCACGGGACAGAGCAATCAGCCCCAGCATTTT.

With respect to this clone: This sample also contains other DNA sequences that code for the same CDR3. The chain recombines TRBV4-1 with TRBJ1-2; D is perhaps TRBD1 (6 bases). The CDR3 has 16 amino acids. Trimming pared 7 bases from V and 0 bases from J, leaving 18 bases between. Germline lookup yields CDR1 MGHRA and CDR2 YSYEKL. The CDR3 protein is CASTQISQGTNYGYTF. CDR3 DNA sequence: TGCGCCAGCACCCAGATCAGCCAGGGGACTAACTATGGCTACACCTTC.

The gene calls are TRBV5-4 and TRBJ1-2, with D tentatively TRBD1 (6 bases). This CDR3 has 14 amino acids. Germline V gene lookup returns CDR1 SGHNT and CDR2 YYREEE (reference sequence). V lost 3 bases, J lost 7 bases, and 16 bases lay in between. The CDR3 region is CASSSRGGGSGYTF. As DNA, the CDR3 is TGTGCCAGCAGCTCCCGGGGAGGGGGTAGTGGCTACACCTTC.

This rearrangement joins TRBV7-9 to TRBJ2-6; D gene unclear. Germline CDR1 reads SEHNR; CDR2 reads FQNEAQ (reference sequence). The CDR3 has 15 residues. V dropped 1 base and J dropped 4 bases, with 8 bases sitting between them. The CDR3 loop is CASSLVRLGANVLTF. The CDR3, as DNA: TGTGCCAGCAGCTTAGTCAGACTCGGGGCCAACGTCCTGACTTTC. Full variable domain (rest looked up from reference TRBV7-9 and TRBJ2-6): DTGVSQNPRHKITKRGQNVTFRCDPISEHNRLYWYRQTLGQGPEFLTYFQNEAQLEKSRLLSDRFSAERPKGSFSTLEIQRTEQGDSAMYLCASSLVRLGANVLTFGAGSRLTVL.

As to this clone: Different DNA sequences within this sample yield the same CDR3. The chain links TRBV28 to TRBJ1-1; D is unresolved. CDR1 and CDR2 from the germline V gene are MDHEN and SYDVKM. This CDR3 has 13 residues. Deletions cut 3 bases from V and 1 base from J, with 6 bases between. CDR3 protein: CASSLGGNTEAFF. The CDR3 DNA reads as TGTGCCAGCAGTTTGGGAGGGAACACTGAAGCTTTCTTT.

The V call is TRBV11-2, the J call TRBJ1-1; a possible D gene is TRBD1 (5 bases). Germline lookup yields CDR1 SGHAT and CDR2 FQNNGV. Between the trimmed V and J ends, which lost 3 bases and 5 bases, there was a span of 13 bases. CDR3 length: 14 amino acids. The CDR3 reads CASSLMGLQTEAFF. The DNA of the CDR3 is TGTGCCAGCAGCTTGATGGGGCTGCAGACTGAAGCTTTCTTT.

The chain employs TRBV7-2 and TRBJ2-3; TRBD2 aligns across 7 bases. The V and J ends lost 3 bases and 6 bases, in that order; junction bases with no gene match: 0. Germline CDR1 and CDR2: SGHTA and FQGNSA. The CDR3 covers 12 residues. The CDR3 bases are TGTGCCAGCAGCTTCGGGGGGGATACGCAGTATTTT. This gives the protein CASSFGGDTQYF.

The chain employs TRBV3-1 (or the pseudogene TRBV3-2) and TRBJ1-5, with a possible D match to TRBD1 (6 bases). V was shortened by 4 bases and J by 7 bases, with 14 bases between the two germline ends. There are 14 residues in the CDR3. Germline CDR1 and CDR2: LGHDT and YNNKEL (reference sequence). The CDR3 is CASSPRRGFQPQHF. CDR3 DNA sequence: TGTGCCAGCAGCCCGAGAAGGGGGTTCCAGCCCCAGCATTTT.

The chain carries TRBV30 and TRBJ2-1, with TRBD1 identical over 7 bases. V lost 2 bases, J lost 9 bases, and 7 bases stayed unmatched. The CDR3 totals 13 residues. Per germline, CDR1 GTSNPN and CDR2 SVGIG (reference sequence). This CDR3 reads CAWSPTTGSEQFF. CDR3 sequence (DNA): TGTGCCTGGAGTCCTACGACAGGGAGTGAGCAGTTCTTC.

The chain has TRBV12-3 or TRBV12-4 and TRBJ2-7, with D maybe TRBD2 (6 bases). V was clipped by 8 bases and J by 3 bases, with 11 bases between them. There are 12 residues in the CDR3. This CDR3 is CASRDSGYEQYF. CDR3 sequence (DNA): TGTGCCAGCCGGGACTCGGGCTACGAGCAGTACTTC.

CDR3 nucleotides: TGCGCCAGCAGCCAAGATCGGGCTAGCGGGGGTGTCTGGGCCAAAAACATTCAGTACTTC. As protein: CASSQDRASGGVWAKNIQYF. This chain uses TRBV4-3 with TRBJ2-4, with 10 positions matching TRBD2. This CDR3 comprises 20 residues. In germline, CDR1 is LGHNA, CDR2 YSLEER. V trimming: 0 bases; J trimming: 1 base; junction bases outside the gene matches: 12.

The chain is built from TRBV3-1 (or the pseudogene TRBV3-2) and TRBJ2-3; possibly TRBD2 for D (5 bases). Trimming took 0 bases from V and 7 from J, leaving 14 bases between them. The CDR3 consists of 15 residues. CDR1 and CDR2 (germline): LGHDT, YNNKEL (reference sequence). Here the CDR3 reads CASSQELASLNTQYF. In DNA, the CDR3 is TGTGCCAGCAGCCAAGAACTGGCTAGCCTAAATACGCAGTATTTT.

J is TRBJ1-4 and V is TRBV28; possibly TRBD1 for D (6 bases). CDR3 size: 13 residues. V was pared by 7 bases and J by 8 bases, with 14 bases between. Germline CDR1 reads MDHEN; CDR2 reads SYDVKM. CDR3 loop: CASTQGGGEKLFF. CDR3 bases: TGTGCCAGCACACAAGGGGGAGGGGAAAAACTGTTTTTT. Full variable domain (outside the CDR3, taken from reference TRBV28 and TRBJ1-4): DVKVTQSSRYLVKRTGEKVFLECVQDMDHENMFWYRQDPGLGLRLIYFSYDVKMKEKGDIPEGYSVSREKKERFSLILESASTNQTSMYLCASTQGGGEKLFFGSGTQLSVL.

V usage is TRBV28 and J usage is TRBJ2-7; 9 bases are shared with TRBD2. Germline assignment: CDR1 MDHEN and CDR2 SYDVKM. This CDR3 has 15 amino acids. Losses at the gene ends were 4 bases for V and 1 base for J; bases not matched to a gene: 5. The CDR3 protein is CASSSRLAVSYEQYF. CDR3 nucleotide sequence: TGTGCCAGCAGTTCGCGACTAGCGGTTTCCTACGAGCAGTACTTC.